This T cell receptor beta chain was found in a study of blood T cells in healthy people across ages. Primed by a sample-barcoded 5' primer and a J-beta primer mix, a second PCR proceeded for about 7 to 11 cycles. MiXCR, applied by TCRdb to the 5' RACE reads, yields one record per CDR3 protein. The sample contains roughly 1.6 million distinct CDR3 sequences, roughly 32% of which appear only once. Comment on this clonotype: The junction and the germline gene differ at one end; a read error may be behind it.

Germline assignment: CDR1 SGHDT and CDR2 YYEEEE. This CDR3 is 17 amino acids long. Input material: blood. The chain has TRBV5-6 and TRBJ2-4, with D possibly being TRBD1 or TRBD2 (6 bases each). This receptor was taken from a woman aged 25 to 39 in good health. CDR3 DNA: TGTGCCAGCAACTTGGGCCTGGGGGGCCCAAGAGGGGAGGAGCAGTACTTC. Its translation is CASNLGLGGPRGEEQYF. Full variable domain (outside the CDR3, taken from reference TRBV5-6 and TRBJ2-4): DAGVTQSPTHLIKTRGQQVTLRCSPKSGHDTVSWYQQALGQGPQFIFQYYEEEERQRGNFPDRFSGHQFPNYSSELNVNALLLGDSALYLCASNLGLGGPRGEEQYFGAGTRLSVL.